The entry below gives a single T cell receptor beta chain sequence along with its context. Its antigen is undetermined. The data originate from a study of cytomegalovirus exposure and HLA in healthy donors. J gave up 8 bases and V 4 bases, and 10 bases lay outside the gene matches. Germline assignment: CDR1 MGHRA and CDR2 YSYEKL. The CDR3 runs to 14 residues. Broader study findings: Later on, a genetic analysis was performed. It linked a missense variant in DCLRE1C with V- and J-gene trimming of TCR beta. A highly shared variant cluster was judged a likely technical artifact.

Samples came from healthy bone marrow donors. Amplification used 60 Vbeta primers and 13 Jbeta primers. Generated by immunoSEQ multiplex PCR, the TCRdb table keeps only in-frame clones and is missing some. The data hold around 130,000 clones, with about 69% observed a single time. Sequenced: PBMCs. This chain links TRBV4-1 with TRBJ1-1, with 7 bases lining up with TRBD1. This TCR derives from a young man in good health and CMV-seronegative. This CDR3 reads CASSPGDSRAEAFF. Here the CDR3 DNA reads TGCGCCAGCAGCCCCGGGGACAGCCGGGCGGAAGCTTTCTTT.